The T cell receptor beta chain described here comes from a study of blood T cell repertoires in COVID-19 (dated by TCRdb to 2018 to 2021). About the study as a whole: Collaborator samples came from the United States, Italy and Spain and covered acute and convalescent phases of COVID-19. The sample metadata nearly always contained a de-identified subject ID, COVID-19 status, age in years and sex. Samples came from the ongoing ImmuneRACE study (first 160 participants) plus 1,254 subjects from 6 global collaborators. Where HLA class I and class II types were available, the types were taken from metadata supplied by the sample provider, not from assay-based typing. The prospective study material was composed of cDNA or gDNA derived from T cells, B-cell-depleted T cells, or PBMCs. Deeply sampled blood TCRbeta repertoires from subjects exposed to, actively infected with, or recovered from COVID-19 were included in the dataset. The repertoires were made available in a free public database intended to serve as a resource for research on the immune response to SARS-CoV-2.

Taken from the germline V gene, the CDR1 and CDR2 loops are SGHRS and YFSETQ. There are 18 amino acids in the CDR3, from cysteine to phenylalanine inclusive. Only CDR3 DNA remains: 54 bases, in frame from the first base. Here V drops 3 bases and J drops 4 bases, and the junction holds 14 bases not matched to any gene. Participants in the prospective study were aged roughly 18 to 90 years, lived in 20 to 25 United States geographic areas, and enrolled through a virtual design. Cohort assignment in the prospective study relied on participant-reported clinical history from a screening survey and a study questionnaire. In the prospective study, mobile phlebotomists collected whole blood, serum and a nasopharyngeal or oropharyngeal swab from each participant. Prospective study participants could optionally give additional blood draws and questionnaires over an approximately 2-month period. Prospective study blood samples were shipped either frozen or at room temperature before DNA extraction.

Comments on this clone: The antigen it binds to is not known. No base qualities exist here, and no much larger clone lies one base off it.

The immunoSEQ Assay, a bias-controlled multiplex PCR, was used to amplify TCRbeta CDR3 regions from genomic DNA. As for the original processing: Nucleated cell counts per sample were estimated from amplification of reference gene primers within the assay. To quantify the absolute abundance of each unique TCRbeta CDR3 rearrangement, sequence reads were collapsed and filtered. For each sample, productive Simpson clonality was calculated as the square root of Simpson's diversity index across productive rearrangements. TCRdb re-hosts the immuneACCESS table, in-frame sequences only. Its copies lack some clones; in the studies checked, an unresolved V gene accounts for under half of them, and the cause for the rest is not known. V and J calls and clone size are those listed in that table; D and trimming were worked out from the DNA. A total of fewer than 250,000 clones appear in this sample, 87% of them only once. The ten largest make up just over 2.5% of the sample.

Broad study findings and their caveats: The quantity of clinical and demographic metadata differed by source and by participant and was supplied without curation.

The sequence derives from a woman in her twenties or thirties with acute COVID-19. The specimen sequenced was PBMCs or T cells enriched from blood (not recorded which). The chain uses TRBV5-1 and TRBJ1-5, and 9 bases in between align with TRBD1. The CDR3 loop reads CASSSTPTGGMINQPQHF. The nucleotide sequence reads TGCGCCAGCAGCTCCACCCCGACAGGGGGTATGATAAATCAGCCCCAGCATTTT.